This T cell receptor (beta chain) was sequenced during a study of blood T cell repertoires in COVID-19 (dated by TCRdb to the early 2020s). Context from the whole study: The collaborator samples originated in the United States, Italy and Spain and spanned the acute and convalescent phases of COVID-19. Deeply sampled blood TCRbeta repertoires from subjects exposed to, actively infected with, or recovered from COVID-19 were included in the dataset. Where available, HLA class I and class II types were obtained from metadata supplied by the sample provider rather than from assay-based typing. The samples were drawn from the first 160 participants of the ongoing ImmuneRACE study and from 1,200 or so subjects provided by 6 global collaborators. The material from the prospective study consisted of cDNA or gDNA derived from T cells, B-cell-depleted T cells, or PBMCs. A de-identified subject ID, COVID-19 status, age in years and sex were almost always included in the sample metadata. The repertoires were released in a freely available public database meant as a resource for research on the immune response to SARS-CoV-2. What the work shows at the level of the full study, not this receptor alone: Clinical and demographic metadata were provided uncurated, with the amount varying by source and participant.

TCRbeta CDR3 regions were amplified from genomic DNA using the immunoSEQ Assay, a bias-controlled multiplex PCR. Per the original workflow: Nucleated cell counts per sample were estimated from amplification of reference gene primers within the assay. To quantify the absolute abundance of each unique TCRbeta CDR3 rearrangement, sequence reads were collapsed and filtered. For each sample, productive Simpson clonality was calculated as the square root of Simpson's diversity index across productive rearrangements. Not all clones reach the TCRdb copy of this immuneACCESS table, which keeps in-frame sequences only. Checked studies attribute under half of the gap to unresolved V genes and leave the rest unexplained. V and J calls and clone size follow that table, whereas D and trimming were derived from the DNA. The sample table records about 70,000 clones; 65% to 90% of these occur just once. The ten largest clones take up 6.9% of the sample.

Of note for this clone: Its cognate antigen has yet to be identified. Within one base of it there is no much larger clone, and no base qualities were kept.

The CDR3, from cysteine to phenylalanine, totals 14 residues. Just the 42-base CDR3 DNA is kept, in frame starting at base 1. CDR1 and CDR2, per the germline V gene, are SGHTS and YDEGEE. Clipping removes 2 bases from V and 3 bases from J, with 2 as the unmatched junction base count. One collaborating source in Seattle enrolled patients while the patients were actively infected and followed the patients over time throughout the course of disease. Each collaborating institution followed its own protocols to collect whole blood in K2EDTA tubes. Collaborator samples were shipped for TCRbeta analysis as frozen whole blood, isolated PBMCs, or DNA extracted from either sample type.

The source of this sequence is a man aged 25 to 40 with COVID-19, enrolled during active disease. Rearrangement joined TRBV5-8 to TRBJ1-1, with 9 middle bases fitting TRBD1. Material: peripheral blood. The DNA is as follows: TGTGCCAGCAGCTTCCGACAGGGGGACACTGAAGCTTTCTTT. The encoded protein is CASSFRQGDTEAFF.